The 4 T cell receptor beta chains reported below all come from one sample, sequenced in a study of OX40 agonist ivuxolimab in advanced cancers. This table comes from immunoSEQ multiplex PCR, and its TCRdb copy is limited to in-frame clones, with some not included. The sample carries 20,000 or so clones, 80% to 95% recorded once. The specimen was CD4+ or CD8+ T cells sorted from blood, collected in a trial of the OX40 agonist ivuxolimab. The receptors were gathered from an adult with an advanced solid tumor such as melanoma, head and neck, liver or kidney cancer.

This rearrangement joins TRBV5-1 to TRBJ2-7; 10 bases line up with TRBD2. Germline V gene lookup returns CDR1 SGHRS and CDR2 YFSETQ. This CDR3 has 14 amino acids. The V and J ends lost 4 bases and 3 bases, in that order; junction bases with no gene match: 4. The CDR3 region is CASSEAGGNYEQYF. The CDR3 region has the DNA TGCGCCAGCAGCGAAGCGGGAGGGAACTACGAGCAGTACTTC.

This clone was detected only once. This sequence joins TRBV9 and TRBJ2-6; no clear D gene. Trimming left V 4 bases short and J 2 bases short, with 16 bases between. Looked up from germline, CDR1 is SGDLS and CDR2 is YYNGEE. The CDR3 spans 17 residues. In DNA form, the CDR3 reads TGTGCCAGCAGCACCAAACGAGAGGTTCCTGGGGCCAACGTCCTGACTTTC. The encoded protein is CASSTKREVPGANVLTF.

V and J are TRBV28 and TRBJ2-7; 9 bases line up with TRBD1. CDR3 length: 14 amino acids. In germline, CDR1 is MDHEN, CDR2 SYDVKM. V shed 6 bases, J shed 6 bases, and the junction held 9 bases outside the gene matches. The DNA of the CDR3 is TGTGCCAGCAGGACGGGACAGGGTCCCATCGAGCAGTACTTC. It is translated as CASRTGQGPIEQYF.

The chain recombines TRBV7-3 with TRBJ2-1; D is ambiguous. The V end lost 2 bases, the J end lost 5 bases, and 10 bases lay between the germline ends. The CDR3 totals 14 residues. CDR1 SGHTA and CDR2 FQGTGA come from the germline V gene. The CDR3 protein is CASSLGGRNNEQFF. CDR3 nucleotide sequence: TGTGCCAGCAGCTTAGGCGGTCGAAACAATGAGCAGTTCTTC.